The 11 T cell receptor beta chains in this list originate from one sample, sequenced in a study of T cells in women clearing cervical HPV infection. TCRdb's table, derived via immunoSEQ multiplex PCR, lists solely in-frame clones and lacks some. This sample carries about 16,000 clones, with under 12% going to the ten biggest clones. Sequenced material: blood buffy coat. Source of these receptors: a woman between 18 and 70 years old with a cervical HPV16 infection that either progressed to CIN3+ or cleared (not recorded which).

About this clone itself: Read sequence stops 3 residues before the CDR3 end, and the germline J gene provides the missing end. The rearrangement uses TRBV6-1 and TRBJ2-2; 8 bases are shared with TRBD1. With 3 bases clipped from V and 9 bases from J, the junction kept 9 bases outside the gene matches. This CDR3 comprises 15 residues. Germline-derived CDR1 and CDR2 are MNHNS and SASEGT. Partial CDR3 DNA: TGTGCCAGCAGTGATGCGACAGGGGCGCGCCGGGAG. Its translation: CASSDATGARRE. The complete CDR3 reads CASSDATGARRELFF.

Details on this clone: From the germline J gene comes the end of the CDR3, since the read stops 3 residues before it. This chain links TRBV27 with TRBJ2-5; D possibly corresponds to TRBD1 (7 bases). Germline V gives CDR1 MNHEY, CDR2 SMNVEV (reference sequence). This CDR3 comprises 14 residues. V lost 4 bases, J lost 2 bases, and 11 bases lay in between. CDR3: CASSWTGGQETQYF. Partial CDR3 DNA: TGTGCCAGCAGTTGGACAGGAGGGCAAGAGACC.

About this clone: With the read ending 3 residues before the CDR3 end, the germline J gene is used to fill in that end. This chain connects TRBV15 to TRBJ2-3; possible D gene TRBD2, 6 bases. This CDR3 spans 12 amino acids. Germline loops: CDR1 LNHNV, CDR2 YYDKDF (reference sequence). The DNA read from the CDR3 is TGTGCCACCACGGGGTATCGGGAGACG. Translating gives CATTGYRET. The CDR3, in full, reads CATTGYRETQYF. The variable domain in full, with the rest retrieved from reference TRBV15 and TRBJ2-3, is DAMVIQNPRYQVTQFGKPVTLSCSQTLNHNVMYWYQQKSSQAPKLLFHYYDKDFNNEADTPDNFQSRRPNTSFCFLDIRSPGLGDTAMYLCATTGYRETQYFGPGTRLTVL.

For this clone: The CDR3 extends 3 residues past the end of the read, so its final part is completed from the germline J gene. The chain combines TRBV5-1 with TRBJ2-2; D uncertain. This CDR3 region has 14 residues. The ends were cut back, 0 bases at V and 3 bases at J, with 6 bases in the middle. Germline CDR1 reads SGHRS; CDR2 reads YFSETQ. The CDR3 sequence: CASSLDADTGELFF. The part of the CDR3 DNA that was read is TGCGCCAGCAGCTTGGACGCGGACACCGGGGAG.

As regards this clone: The CDR3 is cut off 3 residues early in the read; its end comes from the germline J gene. This chain joins TRBV12-5 and TRBJ1-5, with a weak D call TRBD1 (5 bases). The CDR3 consists of 15 residues. Trimming took off 5 bases at V and 4 bases at J, with 15 bases between the two ends. Germline lookup yields CDR1 LGHNT and CDR2 FRNRAP. Incomplete CDR3 DNA: TGTGCTAGTGGTCCCCCAGGGAAGGGAAATCAGCCC. It encodes CASGPPGKGNQP. The whole CDR3 protein reads CASGPPGKGNQPQHF.

The sequenced part of the CDR3 DNA is TGTGCCAGCAGCTTAAGGTTTCAGGGGGCATACGAG. Encoded protein: CASSLRFQGAYE. Given in full, the CDR3 is CASSLRFQGAYEQYF. V usage is TRBV7-2 and J usage is TRBJ2-7, with 8 bases fitting TRBD1. Coverage ceases 3 residues before the CDR3 finishes, and the germline J gene fills in the end. The CDR3 sequence is 15 residues long. CDR1 is SGHTA and CDR2 is FQGNSA in the germline V gene. The V gene end was trimmed by 2 bases and the J gene end by 4 bases; junction bases not matched to a gene: 7.

Incomplete CDR3 DNA: TGTGCCATCAGGGAGACAGGGCGCTCCTACGAC. It specifies CAIRETGRSYD. The full CDR3 is CAIRETGRSYDYTF. This chain links TRBV10-3 with TRBJ1-2; 7 bases fit TRBD1. The sequenced fragment ends 3 residues before the CDR3 boundary, so the rest is inferred from the germline J gene. Germline CDR1 ENHRY, CDR2 SYGVKD. This CDR3 has 14 amino acids.

Points on this clone: The read ends 3 residues before the CDR3 terminus; that terminus is restored from the germline J gene. This chain uses TRBV7-6 with TRBJ2-3; 9 bases are shared with TRBD1. Per the germline V gene, CDR1 is SGHVS and CDR2 is FNYEAQ. The CDR3 runs to 15 residues. J lost 2 bases, V lost 5 bases, and 5 bases had no gene match. The part of the CDR3 DNA that was read is TGTGCCAGCAGCCCGGGACAGGGAGTCACAGATACG. Its translation is CASSPGQGVTDT. The full CDR3 is CASSPGQGVTDTQYF.

Concerning this clone itself: The read ends 3 residues before the CDR3 terminus; that terminus is restored from the germline J gene. This chain connects TRBV7-8 to TRBJ2-3, with 8 bases matching TRBD1. The CDR3 is 14 residues long. V was clipped by 3 bases and J by 1 base; unmatched bases: 0. Germline assignment: CDR1 SGHVS and CDR2 FQNEAQ. CDR3 bases read: TGTGCCAGCAGCTTGACAGGGGGCACAGATACG. Protein sequence: CASSLTGGTDT. In full, the CDR3 is CASSLTGGTDTQYF.

Details on this clone: The DNA ends 3 residues before the CDR3 does, and the rest of the CDR3 is filled in from the germline J gene. This sequence joins TRBV20-1 and TRBJ2-1; 8 nucleotides match TRBD1. CDR3 length: 14 amino acids. V trimming: 5 bases; J trimming: 5 bases; junction bases outside the gene matches: 8. The germline gives CDR1 DFQATT, CDR2 SNEGSKA (reference sequence). CDR3 bases read: TGCAGTGCTTCGACAGGGGAGGCTAACAATGAG. Protein product: CSASTGEANNE. Given in full, the CDR3 is CSASTGEANNEQFF.

As regards this clone: The read comes to an end 3 residues before the CDR3 does, leaving the germline J gene to fill in the end. The chain is built from TRBV7-6 and TRBJ2-3, with 16 bases matching TRBD2. The CDR3 runs 16 residues. Germline CDR1 SGHVS, CDR2 FNYEAQ. Here the CDR3 reads CASSLGLAGGRETQYF. CDR3 DNA (partial): TGTGCCAGCAGCTTGGGACTAGCGGGGGGGCGAGAGACG. The full variable domain, its missing parts supplied by reference TRBV7-6 and TRBJ2-3, is GAGVSQSPRYKVTKRGQDVALRCDPISGHVSLYWYRQALGQGPEFLTYFNYEAQQDKSGLPNDRFSAERPEGSISTLTIQRTEQRDSAMYRCASSLGLAGGRETQYFGPGTRLTVL.